A single sample gave rise to the 15 T cell receptor beta chains below, sequenced in a study of blood T cell repertoires in COVID-19. Clones were read by immunoSEQ multiplex PCR, and TCRdb kept only the in-frame ones, dropping some. There are about 330,000 clones in the sample; more than 90% occur only once, and approximately 17% lies in the top ten. Sequenced sample: PBMCs or T cells enriched from blood (not recorded which). Receptors originate from a woman under 40 who had recovered from COVID-19.

The chain employs TRBV6-6 and TRBJ2-5; 8 bases are shared with TRBD2. This CDR3 region has 15 residues. The J segment lost 3 bases and the V segment lost 6 bases, leaving 9 bases of the junction unmatched. Germline-derived CDR1 and CDR2 are MNHNY and SVGAGI (reference sequence). CDR3 region: CASRPPGLDKETQYF. The CDR3 DNA follows: TGTGCCAGCAGGCCCCCGGGACTAGACAAAGAGACCCAGTACTTC.

This clone was observed a few times. The chain employs TRBV4-2 and TRBJ2-3; 9 nucleotides agree with TRBD2. Looked up from germline, CDR1 is LGHNA and CDR2 is YNFKEQ. This CDR3 has 15 residues. J gave up 6 bases and V 0 bases, and 4 bases lay outside the gene matches. CDR3 sequence: CASSQEGGGADTQYF. The CDR3 DNA reads TGTGCCAGCAGCCAAGAGGGCGGGGGGGCCGATACGCAGTATTTT.

The chain combines TRBV4-1 with TRBJ2-1, with 9 bases aligning to TRBD1. The CDR3 sequence is 16 residues long. Germline CDR1 is MGHRA and CDR2 is YSYEKL. The V segment lost 3 bases and the J segment 8 bases; nucleotides outside the gene matches: 11. CDR3 sequence (DNA): TGCGCCAGCAGCCACTCTAACAGGGGGCTTTCCGATGAGCAGTTCTTC. Encoded protein: CASSHSNRGLSDEQFF.

The CDR3 DNA reads as TGTGCCAGCAGCCAAGGGGCAGATGGCCCCGCAACTAATGAAAAACTGTTTTTT. It encodes CASSQGADGPATNEKLFF. The gene calls are TRBV3-1 (or the pseudogene TRBV3-2) and TRBJ1-4; D not resolved. The ends were cut back, 1 base at V and 0 bases at J, with 15 bases in the middle. Looked up from germline, CDR1 is LGHDT and CDR2 is YNNKEL (reference sequence). The CDR3 totals 18 residues.

This rearrangement joins TRBV12-3 or TRBV12-4 to TRBJ2-3, with D unresolved. V was cut by 5 bases and J by 2 bases, with 5 bases left in between. The CDR3 is 12 residues long. The CDR3 loop is CASSKYTDTQYF. CDR3 nucleotides: TGTGCCAGCAGTAAATACACAGATACGCAGTATTTT.

The V gene is TRBV9, the J gene TRBJ2-1; 8 nucleotides match TRBD2. This CDR3 spans 17 amino acids. CDR1 is SGDLS and CDR2 is YYNGEE in the germline V gene. The V gene end was trimmed by 3 bases and the J gene end by 2 bases; junction bases not matched to a gene: 10. In DNA form, the CDR3 reads TGTGCCAGCAGCGCCTCCCGGAACGGGAGGGCCTACAATGAGCAGTTCTTC. This codes for CASSASRNGRAYNEQFF.

This chain uses TRBV5-8 with TRBJ1-2; a possible D gene is TRBD1 (5 bases). The CDR3 extends over 14 amino acids. The V end lost 2 bases, the J end lost 4 bases, and 12 bases lay between the germline ends. The germline gives CDR1 SGHTS, CDR2 YDEGEE. CDR3 protein: CASSLGAGGYGYTF. The CDR3 DNA sequence: TGTGCCAGCAGCTTAGGCGCCGGGGGCTATGGCTACACCTTC.

This rearrangement joins TRBV7-3 to TRBJ2-1, with D possibly being TRBD2 (6 bases). From germline, CDR1 is SGHTA and CDR2 FQGTGA. CDR3 length: 14 residues. The V end lost 4 bases, the J end lost 3 bases, and 10 bases lay between the germline ends. CDR3 amino acids: CASSSGGNYNEQFF. DNA of the CDR3: TGTGCCAGCAGCTCCGGCGGGAACTACAATGAGCAGTTCTTC.

V is TRBV7-9 and J is TRBJ2-3; tentative D call: TRBD2 (6 bases). The germline V gene has CDR1 SEHNR and CDR2 FQNEAQ (reference sequence). The CDR3 covers 14 residues. V shed 2 bases and J shed 5 bases, with 11 bases lying between them. The CDR3 bases are TGTGCCAGCAGCTTACGAGCGGGCGGAGATACGCAGTATTTT. Translated: CASSLRAGGDTQYF.

J is TRBJ2-1 and V is TRBV7-3, with D uncertain. This CDR3 region has 15 residues. Germline V gene lookup returns CDR1 SGHTA and CDR2 FQGTGA. The germline V and J ends were trimmed by 1 base and 5 bases, with 12 bases remaining between them. The CDR3 nucleotides read TGTGCCAGCAGCTTAATTACGGCAGGAAACAATGAGCAGTTCTTC. It yields the protein CASSLITAGNNEQFF.

The chain is built from TRBV18 and TRBJ1-2; D possibly corresponds to TRBD1 (5 bases). This CDR3 is 14 amino acids long. V lost 0 bases, J lost 6 bases, and 11 bases lay in between. Germline V lookup: CDR1 KGHSH, CDR2 LQKENI. This CDR3 is CASSPPGRGNGYTF. As DNA, the CDR3 is TGTGCCAGCTCACCACCGGGGAGGGGCAATGGCTACACCTTC.

The rearrangement uses TRBV28 and TRBJ1-3; D not certain. V gave up 5 bases and J gave up 0 bases, with 8 bases separating them. Germline CDR1 and CDR2: MDHEN and SYDVKM. The CDR3 length is 14 residues. The CDR3 coding sequence is TGTGCCAGCAGTCCACAGAACTCTGGAAACACCATATATTTT. Translation: CASSPQNSGNTIYF.

V gene TRBV27 combines with J gene TRBJ1-1; D is possibly TRBD1 (6 bases). Trimming shortened V by 5 bases and J by 1 base, and 14 bases separated the two germline ends. Looked up from germline, CDR1 is MNHEY and CDR2 is SMNVEV (reference sequence). This CDR3 contains 15 residues. CDR3 coding DNA: TGTGCCAGCAGTACCACAGGGACGGGGAACACTGAAGCTTTCTTT. It codes for CASSTTGTGNTEAFF.

The chain employs TRBV6-6 and TRBJ2-7; D not resolved. This CDR3 comprises 12 residues. Germline CDR1 and CDR2: MNHNY and SVGAGI (reference sequence). Trimming left V 2 bases short and J 3 bases short, with 5 bases between. This chain's CDR3 is CASSYLIYEQYF. The DNA for the CDR3 is TGTGCCAGCAGTTACCTTATCTACGAGCAGTACTTC.

This chain connects TRBV28 to TRBJ1-2; TRBD1 matches 8 bases. Trimming removed 8 bases from V and 7 bases from J; junction bases left unmatched: 6. There are 12 residues in the CDR3. Germline V gives CDR1 MDHEN, CDR2 SYDVKM. CDR3 DNA: TGTGCCAGCGGACAGGGAGGTGCTGGCTACACCTTC. Encoded protein: CASGQGGAGYTF.